This T cell receptor (beta chain) was found in a study of technical replicates of blood from several donors. Trimming pared 0 bases from V and 9 bases from J, leaving 6 bases between. Looked up from germline, CDR1 is SGHAT and CDR2 is FQNNGV. The CDR3 totals 12 residues. Clones were read by immunoSEQ multiplex PCR, and TCRdb kept only the in-frame ones, dropping some. The sample carries tens of thousands of clones, roughly 89% recorded once. The rearrangement joins TRBV11-2 to TRBJ2-1; maybe TRBD1 (5 bases). Sample: T cells isolated from PBMCs. This sequence was found in a human donor in good health. Some clones in this sample may be carry-over from other donors' samples. CDR3 in amino acids: CASSLDRGEQFF. CDR3 nucleotides: TGTGCCAGCAGCTTAGATAGGGGTGAGCAGTTCTTC.